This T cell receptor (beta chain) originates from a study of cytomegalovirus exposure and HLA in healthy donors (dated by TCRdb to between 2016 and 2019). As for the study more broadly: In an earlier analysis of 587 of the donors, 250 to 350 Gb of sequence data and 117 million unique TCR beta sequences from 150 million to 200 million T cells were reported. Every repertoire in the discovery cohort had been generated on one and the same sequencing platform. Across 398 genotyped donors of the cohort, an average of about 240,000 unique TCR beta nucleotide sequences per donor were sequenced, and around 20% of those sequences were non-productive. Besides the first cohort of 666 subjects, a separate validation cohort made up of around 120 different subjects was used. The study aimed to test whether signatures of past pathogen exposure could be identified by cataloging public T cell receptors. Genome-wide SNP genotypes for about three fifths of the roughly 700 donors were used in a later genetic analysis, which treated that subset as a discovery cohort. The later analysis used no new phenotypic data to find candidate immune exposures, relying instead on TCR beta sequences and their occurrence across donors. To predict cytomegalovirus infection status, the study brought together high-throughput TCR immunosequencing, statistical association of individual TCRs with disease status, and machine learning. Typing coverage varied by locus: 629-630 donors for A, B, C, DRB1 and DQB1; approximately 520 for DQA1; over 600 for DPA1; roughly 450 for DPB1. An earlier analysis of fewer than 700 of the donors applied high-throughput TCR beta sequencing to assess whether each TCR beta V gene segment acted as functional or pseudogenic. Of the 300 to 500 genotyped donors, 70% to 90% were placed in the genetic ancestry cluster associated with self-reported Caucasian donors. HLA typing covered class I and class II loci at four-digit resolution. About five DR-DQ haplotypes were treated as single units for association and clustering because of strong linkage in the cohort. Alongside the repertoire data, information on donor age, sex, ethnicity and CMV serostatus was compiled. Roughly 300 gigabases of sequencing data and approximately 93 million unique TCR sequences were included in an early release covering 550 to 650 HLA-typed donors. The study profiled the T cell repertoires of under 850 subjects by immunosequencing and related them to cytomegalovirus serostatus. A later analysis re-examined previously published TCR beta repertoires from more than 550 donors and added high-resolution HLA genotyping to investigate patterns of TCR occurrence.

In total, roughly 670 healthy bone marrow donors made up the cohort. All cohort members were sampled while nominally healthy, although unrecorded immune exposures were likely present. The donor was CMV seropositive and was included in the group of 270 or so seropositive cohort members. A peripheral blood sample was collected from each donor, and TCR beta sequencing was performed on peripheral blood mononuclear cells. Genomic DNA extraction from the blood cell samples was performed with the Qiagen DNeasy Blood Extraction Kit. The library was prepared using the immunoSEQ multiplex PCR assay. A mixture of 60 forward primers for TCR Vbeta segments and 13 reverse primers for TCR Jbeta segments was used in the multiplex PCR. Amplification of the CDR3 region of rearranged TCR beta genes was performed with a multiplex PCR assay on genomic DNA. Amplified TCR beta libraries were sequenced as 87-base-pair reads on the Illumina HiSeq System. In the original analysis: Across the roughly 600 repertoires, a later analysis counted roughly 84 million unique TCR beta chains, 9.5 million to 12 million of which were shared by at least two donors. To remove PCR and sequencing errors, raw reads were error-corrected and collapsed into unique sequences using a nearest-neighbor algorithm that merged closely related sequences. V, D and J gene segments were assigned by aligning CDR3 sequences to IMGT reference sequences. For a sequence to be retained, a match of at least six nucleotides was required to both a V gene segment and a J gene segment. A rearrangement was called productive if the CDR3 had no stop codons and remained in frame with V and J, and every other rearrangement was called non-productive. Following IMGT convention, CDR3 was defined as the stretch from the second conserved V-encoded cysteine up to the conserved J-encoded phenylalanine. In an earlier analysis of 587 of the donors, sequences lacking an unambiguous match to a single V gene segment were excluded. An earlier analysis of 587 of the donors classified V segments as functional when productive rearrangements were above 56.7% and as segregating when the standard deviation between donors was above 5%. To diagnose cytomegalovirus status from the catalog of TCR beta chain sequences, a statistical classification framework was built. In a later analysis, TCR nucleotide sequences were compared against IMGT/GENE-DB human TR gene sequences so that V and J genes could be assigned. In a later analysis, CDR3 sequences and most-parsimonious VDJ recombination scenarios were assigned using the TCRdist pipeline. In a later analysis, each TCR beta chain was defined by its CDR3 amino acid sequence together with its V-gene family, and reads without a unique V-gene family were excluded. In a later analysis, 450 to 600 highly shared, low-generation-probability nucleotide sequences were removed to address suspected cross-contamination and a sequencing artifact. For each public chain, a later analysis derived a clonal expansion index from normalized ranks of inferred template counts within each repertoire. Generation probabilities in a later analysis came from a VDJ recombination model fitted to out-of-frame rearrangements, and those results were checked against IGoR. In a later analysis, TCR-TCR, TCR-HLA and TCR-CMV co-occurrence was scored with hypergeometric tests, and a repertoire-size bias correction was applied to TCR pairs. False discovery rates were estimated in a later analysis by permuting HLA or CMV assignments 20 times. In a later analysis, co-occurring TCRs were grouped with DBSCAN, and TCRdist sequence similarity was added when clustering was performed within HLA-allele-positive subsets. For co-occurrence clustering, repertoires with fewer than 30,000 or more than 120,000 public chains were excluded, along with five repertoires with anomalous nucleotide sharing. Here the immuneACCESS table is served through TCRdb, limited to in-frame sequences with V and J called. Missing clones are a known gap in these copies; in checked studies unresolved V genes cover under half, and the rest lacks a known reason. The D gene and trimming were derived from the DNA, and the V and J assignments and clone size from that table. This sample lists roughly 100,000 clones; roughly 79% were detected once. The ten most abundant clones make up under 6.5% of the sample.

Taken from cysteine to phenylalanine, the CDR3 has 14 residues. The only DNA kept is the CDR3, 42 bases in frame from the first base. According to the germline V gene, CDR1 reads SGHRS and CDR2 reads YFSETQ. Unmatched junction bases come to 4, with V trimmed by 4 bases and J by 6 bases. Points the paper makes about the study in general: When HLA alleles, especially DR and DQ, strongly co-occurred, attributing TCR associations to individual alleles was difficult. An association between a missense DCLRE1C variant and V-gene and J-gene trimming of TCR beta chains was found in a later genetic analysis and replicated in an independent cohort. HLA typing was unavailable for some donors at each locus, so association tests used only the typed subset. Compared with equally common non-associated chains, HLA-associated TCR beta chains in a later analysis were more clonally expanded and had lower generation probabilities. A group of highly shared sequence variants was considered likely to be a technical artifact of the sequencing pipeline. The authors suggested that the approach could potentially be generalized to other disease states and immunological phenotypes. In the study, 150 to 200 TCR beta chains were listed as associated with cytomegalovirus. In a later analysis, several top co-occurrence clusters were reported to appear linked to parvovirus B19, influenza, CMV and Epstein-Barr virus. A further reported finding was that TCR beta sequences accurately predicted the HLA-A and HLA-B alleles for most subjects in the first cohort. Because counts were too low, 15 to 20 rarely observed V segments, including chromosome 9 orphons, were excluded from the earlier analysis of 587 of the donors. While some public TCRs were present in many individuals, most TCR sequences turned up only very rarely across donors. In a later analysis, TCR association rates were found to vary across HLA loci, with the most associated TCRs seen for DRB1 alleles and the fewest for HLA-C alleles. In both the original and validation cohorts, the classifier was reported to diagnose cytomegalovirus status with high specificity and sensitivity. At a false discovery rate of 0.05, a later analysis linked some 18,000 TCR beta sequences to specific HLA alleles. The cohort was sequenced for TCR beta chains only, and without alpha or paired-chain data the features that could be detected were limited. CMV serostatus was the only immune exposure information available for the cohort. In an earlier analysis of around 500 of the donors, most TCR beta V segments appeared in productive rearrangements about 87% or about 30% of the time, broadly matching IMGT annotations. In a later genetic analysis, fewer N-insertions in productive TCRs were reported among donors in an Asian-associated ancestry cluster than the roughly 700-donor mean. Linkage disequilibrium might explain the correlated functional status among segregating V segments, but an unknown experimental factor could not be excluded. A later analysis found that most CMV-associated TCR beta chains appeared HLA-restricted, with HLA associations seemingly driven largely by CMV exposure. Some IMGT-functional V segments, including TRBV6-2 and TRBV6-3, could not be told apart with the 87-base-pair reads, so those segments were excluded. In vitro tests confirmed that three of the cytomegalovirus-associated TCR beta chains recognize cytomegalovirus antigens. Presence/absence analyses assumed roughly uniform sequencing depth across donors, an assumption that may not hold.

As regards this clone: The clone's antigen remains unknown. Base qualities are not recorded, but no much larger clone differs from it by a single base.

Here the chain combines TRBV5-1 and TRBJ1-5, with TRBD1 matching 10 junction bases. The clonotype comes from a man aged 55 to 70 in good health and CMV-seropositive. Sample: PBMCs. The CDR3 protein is CASSPGTGAQPQHF. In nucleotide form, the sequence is TGCGCCAGCAGCCCTGGGACAGGGGCTCAGCCCCAGCATTTT.